Below are 15 T cell receptor beta chains sequenced from a single sample in a study of blood T cell repertoires in COVID-19. Data came from immunoSEQ multiplex PCR; TCRdb stores just in-frame clones and leaves some out. The profile shows around 130,000 clones, 65% to 90% of them singletons. Sequencing was done on a sample of peripheral blood. Source of these receptors: a human donor in a cohort sampled during active COVID-19.

This sequence joins TRBV2 and TRBJ2-1, with D possibly matching TRBD2 (5 bases). The CDR3 consists of 14 residues. Trimming took 2 bases from V and 6 from J, leaving 11 bases between them. CDR1 SNHLY and CDR2 FYNNEI come from the germline V gene. The CDR3 DNA reads as TGTGCCAGCAGTGAACCCCTAGCAGGCAATGAGCAGTTCTTC. It yields the protein CASSEPLAGNEQFF. Full variable domain (remainder filled in from reference TRBV2 and TRBJ2-1): EPEVTQTPSHQVTQMGQEVILRCVPISNHLYFYWYRQILGQKVEFLVSFYNNEISEKSEIFDDQFSVERPDGSNFTLKIRSTKLEDSAMYFCASSEPLAGNEQFFGPGTRLTVL.

This clone was counted once. The rearrangement uses TRBV19 and TRBJ2-1, with a tentative D call TRBD2 (6 bases). Germline-derived CDR1 and CDR2 are LNHDA and SQIVND (reference sequence). Deletions cut 6 bases from V and 8 bases from J, with 11 bases between. This CDR3 has 12 amino acids. The CDR3: CASRFPGDEQFF. The CDR3 DNA follows: TGTGCCAGTAGGTTTCCGGGGGATGAGCAGTTCTTC.

This chain uses TRBV11-3 with TRBJ2-1, with 7 bases identical to TRBD2. CDR3 length: 15 amino acids. Germline assignment: CDR1 SGHNT and CDR2 YENEEA. Trimming took 1 base from V and 4 from J; bases not matched to a gene: 4. The CDR3 region is CASSLGLAEYNEQFF. The CDR3 DNA follows: TGTGCCAGCAGCTTAGGCCTAGCGGAATACAATGAGCAGTTCTTC.

The chain combines TRBV28 with TRBJ2-7; TRBD2 matches at 10 bases. Looked up from germline, CDR1 is MDHEN and CDR2 is SYDVKM. The CDR3 runs 16 residues. V lost 4 bases and J lost 2; bases outside the gene matches: 8. CDR3 protein: CASSSPSGGLTYEQYF. Here the CDR3 DNA reads TGTGCCAGCAGTTCTCCTAGCGGGGGCCTTACCTACGAGCAGTACTTC.

V gene TRBV28 combines with J gene TRBJ1-4; 7 nucleotides line up with TRBD1. The CDR3 contains 15 residues. Germline V gene lookup returns CDR1 MDHEN and CDR2 SYDVKM. Losses at the gene ends were 5 bases for V and 8 bases for J; bases not matched to a gene: 11. The CDR3 reads CASSLLQGTREKLFF. The CDR3 DNA sequence: TGTGCCAGCAGTCTCTTACAGGGGACGAGAGAAAAACTGTTTTTT. Drawing the rest from reference TRBV28 and TRBJ1-4, the complete variable domain is DVKVTQSSRYLVKRTGEKVFLECVQDMDHENMFWYRQDPGLGLRLIYFSYDVKMKEKGDIPEGYSVSREKKERFSLILESASTNQTSMYLCASSLLQGTREKLFFGSGTQLSVL.

This chain connects TRBV2 to TRBJ1-1, with 7 nucleotides matching TRBD1. Germline assignment: CDR1 SNHLY and CDR2 FYNNEI. The CDR3 extends over 13 amino acids. J lost 5 bases, V lost 6 bases, and 6 bases had no gene match. In DNA form, the CDR3 reads TGTGCCAGCAGCGTGGACAGGCGAACTGAAGCTTTCTTT. Translating gives CASSVDRRTEAFF. Variable domain in full (rest from reference TRBV2 and TRBJ1-1): EPEVTQTPSHQVTQMGQEVILRCVPISNHLYFYWYRQILGQKVEFLVSFYNNEISEKSEIFDDQFSVERPDGSNFTLKIRSTKLEDSAMYFCASSVDRRTEAFFGQGTRLTVV.

The chain has TRBV27 and TRBJ2-5, with D perhaps TRBD1 (6 bases). Trimming shortened V by 3 bases and J by 7 bases, and 15 bases separated the two germline ends. The germline gives CDR1 MNHEY, CDR2 SMNVEV (reference sequence). This CDR3 has 14 residues. The CDR3 DNA sequence: TGTGCCAGCAGTTTCGGGGCAAAGACAGGGACCCAGTACTTC. Protein sequence: CASSFGAKTGTQYF.

Regarding this clone: Additional DNA sequences in this sample encode the identical CDR3. This chain uses TRBV4-2 with TRBJ2-1, with TRBD1 identical over 8 bases. Germline-derived CDR1 and CDR2 are LGHNA and YNFKEQ. This CDR3 has 17 amino acids. The V segment lost 1 base and the J segment 7 bases; nucleotides outside the gene matches: 12. CDR3 sequence: CASSQVGVRDRYNEQFF. For the CDR3, the DNA is TGTGCCAGCAGCCAAGTGGGTGTTCGGGACAGGTATAATGAGCAGTTCTTC.

The chain has TRBV6-2 or TRBV6-3 and TRBJ2-1; D is perhaps TRBD1 (6 bases). Germline V CDR1 and CDR2: MNHEY, SVGEGT. Trimming stripped 0 bases from V and 4 bases from J, with 10 bases between. This CDR3 has 15 amino acids. CDR3 region: CASSYSGQGYNEQFF. CDR3 bases: TGTGCCAGCAGTTACTCGGGGCAGGGGTACAATGAGCAGTTCTTC.

The chain is built from TRBV5-1 and TRBJ2-5; 9 bases fit TRBD1. The CDR3 has 17 residues. Per germline, CDR1 SGHRS and CDR2 YFSETQ. V trimming: 0 bases; J trimming: 3 bases; junction bases outside the gene matches: 9. The CDR3 nucleotides are TGCGCCAGCAGCTTGGGACCGGGACAGGGCCGAGAAGAGACCCAGTACTTC. It translates to CASSLGPGQGREETQYF. The full variable domain, rest sourced from reference TRBV5-1 and TRBJ2-5, is KAGVTQTPRYLIKTRGQQVTLSCSPISGHRSVSWYQQTPGQGLQFLFEYFSETQRNKGNFPGRFSGRQFSNSRSEMNVSTLELGDSALYLCASSLGPGQGREETQYFGPGTRLLVL.

The chain joins TRBV5-4 to TRBJ2-3; 8 bases map to TRBD2. Germline assignment: CDR1 SGHNT and CDR2 YYREEE (reference sequence). The junction had 9 bases not matched to a gene; V was cut back by 4 bases and J by 2 bases. This CDR3 region has 16 residues. CDR3 residues: CASSGPLADYTDTQYF. CDR3 DNA sequence: TGTGCCAGCAGCGGCCCACTAGCGGACTACACAGATACGCAGTATTTT.

The CDR3 nucleotides read TGTGCCAGCGCAATGAGCGGGGCATCCTACGAGCAGTACTTC. The encoded protein is CASAMSGASYEQYF. The chain links TRBV2 to TRBJ2-7, with 7 bases fitting TRBD2. The CDR3 has 14 residues. Germline V lookup: CDR1 SNHLY, CDR2 FYNNEI. With V trimmed by 8 bases and J by 1 base, 8 bases remained unmatched. Looking up the rest from reference TRBV2 and TRBJ2-7 gives the full variable domain: EPEVTQTPSHQVTQMGQEVILRCVPISNHLYFYWYRQILGQKVEFLVSFYNNEISEKSEIFDDQFSVERPDGSNFTLKIRSTKLEDSAMYFCASAMSGASYEQYFGPGTRLTVT.

As for this clone: This CDR3 is missing its conserved last phenylalanine or tryptophan, likely due to a read error. It is unclear where the CDR3 begins or ends on the DNA, so no DNA is shown, and the CDR3 is as TCRdb lists it. The V and J genes are TRBV19 and TRBJ2-7; the table assigns TRBD1, which was not confirmed against the DNA. Germline V gene data show CDR1 as LNHDA and CDR2 as SQIVND (reference sequence). The CDR3 has 9 residues if both end residues are counted. CDR3 loop: CATNRLRKL.

The chain has TRBV5-1 and TRBJ1-6; possibly TRBD1 for D (6 bases). Trimming left V 6 bases short and J 6 bases short, with 16 bases between. The length of the CDR3 is 15 residues. Germline V gene data show CDR1 as SGHRS and CDR2 as YFSETQ. In nucleotides, the CDR3 is TGCGCCAGCACAGCCTCAGGACAGCCTAATTCACCCCTCCACTTT. It translates to CASTASGQPNSPLHF.

The chain has TRBV11-2 and TRBJ1-2; D gene unclear. The germline V and J ends were trimmed by 0 bases and 0 bases, with 8 bases remaining between them. This CDR3 is 15 amino acids long. Germline V CDR1 and CDR2: SGHAT, FQNNGV. As DNA, the CDR3 is TGTGCCAGCAGCTTAGAGCAGGCTTCTAACTATGGCTACACCTTC. This gives the protein CASSLEQASNYGYTF.